The entry below gives a single T cell receptor (beta chain) sequence along with its context. The V and J ends lost 4 bases and 6 bases respectively, with 19 bases between them. This CDR3 is 16 amino acids long. In germline, CDR1 is MGHRA, CDR2 YSYEKL. This sample is drawn from a study of shared clonotypes between healthy human individuals. Study-level background: A couple of women and three men aged 18 to 49 made up the donors.

Some 30,000 T cell genomes (about 300 ng DNA) went into each PBMC replicate. Libraries were prepared by immunoSEQ multiplex PCR; TCRdb keeps only in-frame clonotypes and omits some of them. The sample records around 500,000 clones, around 78% being singletons. The receptor was derived from a woman in her forties in good health. Some clones in this sample may be carry-over from other donors' samples. The sequencing sample was made of PBMCs. This chain links TRBV4-1 with TRBJ2-1; D is uncertain. The CDR3 nucleotides read TGCGCCAGCAGCCGGCACCCGATACGGGCCAGCAATGAGCAGTTCTTC. This sequence encodes CASSRHPIRASNEQFF.